This T cell receptor (beta chain) was captured by sequencing in a study of blood T cell repertoires in COVID-19. The junction had 7 bases not matched to a gene; V was cut back by 2 bases and J by 1 base. The CDR3 length is 16 residues. The germline V gene encodes CDR1 SGHTA and CDR2 FQGTGA. Assay: immunoSEQ multiplex PCR; the TCRdb copy retains only in-frame clones and omits some. This table has roughly 190,000 clones, roughly 85% appearing once. In regard to this clone: Other DNA sequences within the sample encode an identical CDR3.

The specimen was peripheral blood. The TCR comes from a woman aged 55-69 years with acute or convalescent COVID-19. The rearrangement links TRBV7-3 to TRBJ1-1; 7 nucleotides line up with TRBD1. For the CDR3, the DNA is TGTGCCAGCAGCTTATCTCCCGGGACAGCGAACACTGAAGCTTTCTTT. As protein: CASSLSPGTANTEAFF.